One and the same sample provided the 26 T cell receptor beta chains below, sequenced in a study of cytomegalovirus exposure and HLA in healthy donors. 60 Vbeta and 13 Jbeta primers were used in PCR. Method: immunoSEQ multiplex PCR; TCRdb's copy keeps in-frame clones and lacks some. This sample yields over 100,000 clones, of which around 76% are seen a single time; 5.5% to 8% belongs to the top ten. Sequenced material: PBMCs. Receptors were obtained from a male donor in good health and CMV-seronegative.

CDR3 sequence reads: CASSFPPILGQGNYGYTF. The CDR3 DNA follows: TGTGCCAGCAGCTTTCCTCCTATTCTCGGACAGGGAAACTATGGCTACACCTTC. The chain carries TRBV7-2 and TRBJ1-2; 8 bases are a match to TRBD1. This CDR3 comprises 18 residues. Losses at the gene ends were 3 bases for V and 2 bases for J; bases not matched to a gene: 14. Germline CDR1 reads SGHTA; CDR2 reads FQGNSA.

The chain couples TRBV9 to TRBJ2-1, with 13 bases identical to TRBD2. This CDR3 is built from 18 residues. Germline V gene lookup returns CDR1 SGDLS and CDR2 YYNGEE. J gave up 9 bases and V 3 bases, and 15 bases lay outside the gene matches. The CDR3, as DNA: TGTGCCAGCAGCGCCCCAGTAGGTAGACTAGCGGGGGGTATTGAGCAGTTCTTC. This encodes CASSAPVGRLAGGIEQFF.

The V call is TRBV7-2, the J call TRBJ2-5; D unclear. The ends were cut back, 3 bases at V and 5 bases at J, with 4 bases in the middle. The germline V gene encodes CDR1 SGHTA and CDR2 FQGNSA. This CDR3 is 11 amino acids long. DNA for the CDR3: TGTGCCAGCAGCTTCGGGGAGACCCAGTACTTC. Translated: CASSFGETQYF.

The chain combines TRBV27 with TRBJ2-1; 10 bases agree with TRBD2. V gave up 1 base and J gave up 4 bases; unmatched junction bases: 4. Germline assignment: CDR1 MNHEY and CDR2 SMNVEV (reference sequence). This CDR3 region has 16 residues. CDR3 nucleotides: TGTGCCAGCAGTTTATTAGTAGCGGGAGGATACAATGAGCAGTTCTTC. This translates into CASSLLVAGGYNEQFF.

The chain is built from TRBV18 and TRBJ1-5, with 11 nucleotides matching TRBD1. Germline trimming cut 6 bases from V and 4 bases from J; bases unmatched to any gene: 5. This CDR3 has 15 amino acids. Germline lookup yields CDR1 KGHSH and CDR2 LQKENI. CDR3 residues: CASSLGTGGNQPQHF. The CDR3 DNA sequence: TGTGCCAGCTCCCTCGGGACAGGGGGGAATCAGCCCCAGCATTTT.

The chain employs TRBV6-5 and TRBJ1-1; D is possibly TRBD1 (5 bases). This CDR3 contains 16 residues. Germline V gives CDR1 MNHEY, CDR2 SVGAGI. V lost 0 bases and J 3 bases, leaving 14 bases between the germline ends. CDR3 nucleotides: TGTGCCAGCAGTTACTCCGCCGGAGGGGAGGACACTGAAGCTTTCTTT. This translates into CASSYSAGGEDTEAFF.

This clone was seen a handful of times. The rearrangement joins TRBV28 to TRBJ1-2, with D possibly TRBD1 on 6 matching bases. The CDR3 covers 14 residues. Germline CDR1 is MDHEN and CDR2 is SYDVKM. V dropped 6 bases and J dropped 8 bases, with 19 bases sitting between them. The CDR3 DNA reads as TGTGCCAGCAGGGGAACAGGGCGTGCGACGGGCTACACCTTC. Its translation: CASRGTGRATGYTF.

This clone was seen only a few times. The rearrangement links TRBV6-6 to TRBJ1-5, with unresolved D. Germline CDR1 is MNHNY and CDR2 is SVGAGI (reference sequence). The V end was cut by 2 bases, the J end by 2 bases, with 10 bases between. The CDR3 length is 15 residues. This CDR3 is CASSYLNQGNQPQHF. In DNA form, the CDR3 reads TGTGCCAGCAGTTACCTGAATCAGGGCAATCAGCCCCAGCATTTT.

J is TRBJ1-1 and V is TRBV18; D might be TRBD1 (5 bases). Germline V gene lookup returns CDR1 KGHSH and CDR2 LQKENI. The V gene lost 4 bases and the J gene lost 0 bases, with 9 bases spanning the gap. The CDR3 runs to 14 residues. The CDR3 DNA reads TGTGCCAGCTCACGCGACAGCATGAACACTGAAGCTTTCTTT. Its protein is CASSRDSMNTEAFF.

This clone has only one observation. The chain joins TRBV7-9 to TRBJ1-2; TRBD1 matches 12 bases. Unmatched junction bases numbered 7, after V lost 3 bases and J lost 5 bases. This CDR3 comprises 16 residues. CDR1 is SEHNR, CDR2 FQNEAQ, per germline (reference sequence). CDR3 DNA: TGTGCCAGCAGCTTCGGGACAGGGGGCGCAGGGTATGGCTACACCTTC. It encodes CASSFGTGGAGYGYTF.

The chain uses TRBV7-2 and TRBJ2-1; D is ambiguous. CDR1 is SGHTA and CDR2 is FQGNSA in the germline V gene. V was clipped by 6 bases and J by 3 bases, with 6 bases between them. This CDR3 has 12 amino acids. CDR3 protein: CASSPFYNEQFF. In nucleotides, the CDR3 is TGTGCCAGCAGTCCCTTCTACAATGAGCAGTTCTTC.

The V call is TRBV5-1, the J call TRBJ2-3; 9 bases are a match to TRBD2. There are 15 residues in the CDR3. The V and J ends lost 2 bases and 7 bases, in that order; junction bases with no gene match: 8. Germline CDR1 SGHRS, CDR2 YFSETQ. The CDR3 region is CASSLGTSLLYTQYF. CDR3 coding DNA: TGCGCCAGCAGCTTAGGGACTAGCCTACTCTATACGCAGTATTTT.

The chain is built from TRBV7-8 and TRBJ2-3; 8 bases fit TRBD2. Trimming cost V 2 bases and J 0 bases; bases outside gene matches: 16. This CDR3 is built from 20 residues. Germline V gives CDR1 SGHVS, CDR2 FQNEAQ. Here the CDR3 DNA reads TGTGCCAGCAGCTTATTTGCTGTGTCTGGGGCGGGGGGAAGCACAGATACGCAGTATTTT. It translates to CASSLFAVSGAGGSTDTQYF.

The count of this clone is one. The chain uses TRBV4-3 and TRBJ2-1; 8 bases are a match to TRBD1. The germline gives CDR1 LGHNA, CDR2 YSLEER. Trimming took 2 bases from V and 8 from J; bases not matched to a gene: 8. This CDR3 is 15 amino acids long. For the CDR3, the DNA is TGCGCCAGCAGCCAACAAGAACAGGGGGAATATGAGCAGTTCTTC. Protein product: CASSQQEQGEYEQFF.

The chain couples TRBV5-1 to TRBJ1-1; D gene uncertain. There are 16 residues in the CDR3. V lost 0 bases and J 1 base, leaving 13 bases between the germline ends. Looked up from germline, CDR1 is SGHRS and CDR2 is YFSETQ. The CDR3 loop is CASSLVGNRGNTEAFF. Here the CDR3 DNA reads TGCGCCAGCAGCTTGGTGGGTAACCGCGGGAACACTGAAGCTTTCTTT.

The chain combines TRBV11-2 with TRBJ2-7; 12 bases fit TRBD2. Germline V lookup: CDR1 SGHAT, CDR2 FQNNGV. The J segment lost 2 bases and the V segment lost 4 bases, leaving 6 bases of the junction unmatched. The CDR3 runs to 16 residues. The CDR3 loop reads CASSYSTSGRTYEQYF. Here the CDR3 DNA reads TGTGCCAGCAGCTACTCCACTAGCGGGAGGACCTACGAGCAGTACTTC.

V gene TRBV9 combines with J gene TRBJ1-1, with TRBD1 as a possible D gene (6 bases). The CDR3 consists of 15 residues. From germline, CDR1 is SGDLS and CDR2 YYNGEE. The V gene lost 0 bases and the J gene lost 0 bases, with 9 bases spanning the gap. The CDR3 sequence: CASSVGGGVNTEAFF. The CDR3 DNA is TGTGCCAGCAGCGTAGGGGGGGGCGTGAACACTGAAGCTTTCTTT.

The V gene is TRBV6-5, the J gene TRBJ2-1, with D possibly being TRBD2 (5 bases). Per the germline V gene, CDR1 is MNHEY and CDR2 is SVGAGI. V lost 4 bases to trimming and J lost 0 bases, with 13 bases between them. The CDR3 sequence is 16 residues long. The CDR3 region has the DNA TGTGCCAGCAGTTCCGACTGGACTGTCTCCTACAATGAGCAGTTCTTC. As protein: CASSSDWTVSYNEQFF.

V usage is TRBV27 and J usage is TRBJ2-5; TRBD2 agrees at 8 bases. Trimming removed 5 bases from V and 5 bases from J; junction bases left unmatched: 10. Germline CDR1 reads MNHEY; CDR2 reads SMNVEV (reference sequence). The CDR3 has 15 residues. The CDR3 sequence: CASSLLVGGGETQYF. The CDR3 region has the DNA TGTGCCAGCAGTCTTTTAGTCGGCGGGGGGGAGACCCAGTACTTC.

This chain connects TRBV5-1 to TRBJ1-2, with D uncertain. Trimming shortened V by 4 bases and J by 5 bases, and 18 bases separated the two germline ends. The germline V gene encodes CDR1 SGHRS and CDR2 YFSETQ. The CDR3 contains 15 residues. CDR3 amino acids: CASSLSGLRNYGYTF. The CDR3 nucleotides read TGCGCCAGCAGCCTGTCCGGACTGAGAAATTATGGCTACACCTTC.

The chain carries TRBV29-1 and TRBJ1-5; TRBD1 matches at 7 bases. Unmatched junction bases numbered 6, after V lost 6 bases and J lost 4 bases. Looked up from germline, CDR1 is SQVTM and CDR2 is ANQGSEA. CDR3 length: 13 residues. The CDR3 bases are TGCAGCGTGCGGGACAGAGAAAATCAGCCCCAGCATTTT. Translation: CSVRDRENQPQHF.

This clone was seen a handful of times. V is TRBV7-2 and J is TRBJ1-2; D possibly corresponds to TRBD1 (6 bases). V lost 4 bases, J lost 4 bases, and 13 bases lay in between. Germline loops: CDR1 SGHTA, CDR2 FQGNSA. CDR3 length: 14 residues. Here the CDR3 reads CASSSLTGPYGYTF. CDR3 nucleotide sequence: TGTGCCAGCAGCTCACTAACAGGGCCCTATGGCTACACCTTC.

V usage is TRBV18 and J usage is TRBJ2-5; D is uncertain. CDR3 length: 15 residues. Germline assignment: CDR1 KGHSH and CDR2 LQKENI. V gave up 0 bases and J gave up 2 bases, with 10 bases separating them. CDR3 region: CASSPPGQPQETQYF. In DNA form, the CDR3 reads TGTGCCAGCTCACCACCGGGCCAGCCTCAAGAGACCCAGTACTTC.

The chain recombines TRBV13 with TRBJ1-1, with 7 bases lining up with TRBD1. Per germline, CDR1 PRHDT and CDR2 FYEKMQ (reference sequence). This CDR3 region has 14 residues. V gave up 2 bases and J gave up 1 base; unmatched junction bases: 1. CDR3 nucleotide sequence: TGTGCCAGCAGCTTACGACAGGGGAACACTGAAGCTTTCTTT. Translation gives CASSLRQGNTEAFF. Looking up the rest from reference TRBV13 and TRBJ1-1 gives the full variable domain: AAGVIQSPRHLIKEKRETATLKCYPIPRHDTVYWYQQGPGQDPQFLISFYEKMQSDKGSIPDRFSAQQFSDYHSELNMSSLELGDSALYFCASSLRQGNTEAFFGQGTRLTVV.

This clone has more than one count but fewer than ten. V usage is TRBV4-2 and J usage is TRBJ2-4; TRBD2 aligns across 9 bases. The CDR3 length is 17 residues. The junction had 5 bases not matched to a gene; V was cut back by 0 bases and J by 2 bases. In germline, CDR1 is LGHNA, CDR2 YNFKEQ. CDR3 in DNA: TGTGCCAGCAGCCAAGACGTGGCGGGGGGGTCCAAAAACATTCAGTACTTC. Translating it yields CASSQDVAGGSKNIQYF.

The rearrangement joins TRBV11-2 to TRBJ2-2; 15 positions match TRBD2. Germline CDR1 SGHAT, CDR2 FQNNGV. J lost 4 bases, V lost 5 bases, and 8 bases had no gene match. The CDR3 extends over 18 amino acids. This CDR3 is CASSLGLAGGPSTGELFF. DNA of the CDR3: TGTGCCAGCAGCCTCGGACTAGCGGGAGGGCCAAGCACCGGGGAGCTGTTTTTT.